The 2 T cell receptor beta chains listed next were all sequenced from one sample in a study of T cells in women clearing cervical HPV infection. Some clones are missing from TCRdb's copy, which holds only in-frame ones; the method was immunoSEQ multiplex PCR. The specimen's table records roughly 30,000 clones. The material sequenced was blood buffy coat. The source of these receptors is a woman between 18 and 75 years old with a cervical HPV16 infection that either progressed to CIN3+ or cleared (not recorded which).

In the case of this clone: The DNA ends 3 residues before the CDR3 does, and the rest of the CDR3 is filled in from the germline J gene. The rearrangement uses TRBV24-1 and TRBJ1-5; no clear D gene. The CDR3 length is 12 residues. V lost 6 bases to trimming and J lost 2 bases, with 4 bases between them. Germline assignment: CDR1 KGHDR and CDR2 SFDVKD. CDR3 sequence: CATSQGNQPQHF. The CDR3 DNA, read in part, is TGTGCCACCAGTCAGGGCAATCAGCCC.

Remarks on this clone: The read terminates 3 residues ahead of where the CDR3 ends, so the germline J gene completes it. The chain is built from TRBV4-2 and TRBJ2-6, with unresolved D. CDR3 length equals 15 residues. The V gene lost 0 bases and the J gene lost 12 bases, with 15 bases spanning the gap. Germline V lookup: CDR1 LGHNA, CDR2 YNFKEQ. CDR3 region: CASSQDLRHSPVLTF. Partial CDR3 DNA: TGTGCCAGCAGCCAAGATCTACGACACTCTCCCGTC.